This record covers a single TCR beta chain. The antigen remains undetermined. CDR1 and CDR2 (germline): MNHNS, SASEGT. The CDR3 totals 13 residues. V lost 3 bases and J 2 bases, leaving 7 bases between the germline ends. The entry originates in a study of cytomegalovirus exposure and HLA in healthy donors. Notes on the study in general: Most TCR beta V segments were productive about 87% or about 30% of the time in an earlier analysis. A few CMV-associated chains were confirmed in vitro to be specific for CMV antigens. When a later analysis compared HLA-associated TCR beta chains with equally common others, the HLA-associated chains turned out to be more clonally expanded and to have lower generation probabilities.

PCR was performed using 60 Vbeta and 13 Jbeta primers. TCRdb's table, derived via immunoSEQ multiplex PCR, lists solely in-frame clones and lacks some. The top ten hold around 1.7% of the sample, which has some 270,000 clones, 80% to 95% seen once. This TCR was recovered from a girl aged 2 to 9 in good health and CMV-seronegative. The chain is built from TRBV6-1 and TRBJ1-1; D remains unclear. The sequenced sample consisted of PBMCs. The CDR3, as DNA: TGTGCCAGCAGTGAGATGAGTAACACTGAAGCTTTCTTT. Translation: CASSEMSNTEAFF.